This T cell receptor (beta chain) was identified in a study of T cells in Graves' hyperthyroidism and ophthalmopathy. Regarding the study as a whole: The authors' 13 V-J model separated ophthalmopathy from stable hyperthyroidism.

It was considered stable Graves' hyperthyroidism when ophthalmopathy did not progress within 18 months. Hyperthyroidism had been newly diagnosed in patients aged 18 to 65, and its duration was under 2 months. Using roughly 9.4 ml of fresh peripheral blood, PBMCs were prepared. Template material for amplifying TCR beta CDR3 regions consisted of RNA transcripts. An initial round of RT-PCR targeting the TCR CDR3 relied on the HTBI primer set. Via MiXCR, TCRdb re-called the multiplex PCR reads, giving one row per CDR3 protein. This table holds 500,000 to 550,000 distinct CDR3 sequences, 20% to 25% found once. Concerning this clonotype itself: The antigen is unknown.

The V gene's germline CDR1 is WNHNN and CDR2 SYGVQD (reference sequence). The CDR3 covers 16 residues. After removal of 2 bases from V and 3 bases from J, the junction contained 4 bases not matched to a gene. V gene TRBV10-1 combines with J gene TRBJ2-7; 13 positions agree with TRBD2. Sequencing was performed on blood. This sequence originates from a man aged 18 to 35 with Graves' hyperthyroidism. The DNA of the CDR3 is TGCGCCAGCAGTGAGACCTGGACTAGCGGGAGCTACGAGCAGTACTTC. This gives the protein CASSETWTSGSYEQYF.